Listed below are T cell receptor beta chains from one sample, sequenced in a study of blood T cell repertoires in COVID-19. Some clones are missing from TCRdb's copy, which holds only in-frame ones; the method was immunoSEQ multiplex PCR. This sample has some 170,000 clones, with 87% found just once. The sequenced material came from peripheral blood. The receptors stem from a woman in her forties or fifties with acute or convalescent COVID-19. The CDR3 runs from the conserved cysteine through the conserved F or W. The D gene is left open where the match is weak. Size values are once, few and many counts, or a class for expanded clones, and some rows have none.

size,V,J,D,DNA,CDR3
NA,TRBV13,TRBJ1-1,NA,TGTGCCAGCAGCTTCACGACGACTATGAACACTGAAGCTTTCTTT,CASSFTTTMNTEAFF
NA,TRBV5-1,TRBJ2-3,TRBD2,TGCGCCAGCAGCTTACTGACTAGCGGGAGAGCAGATACGCAGTATTTT,CASSLLTSGRADTQYF
NA,TRBV19,TRBJ2-3,TRBD2,TGTGCCAGTAGTATCTCAGCGGGAGTAATTCCGGATACGCAGTATTTT,CASSISAGVIPDTQYF
NA,TRBV7-2,TRBJ2-3,TRBD2,TGTGCCAGCGGGGGGCTAGCGGGAGGTGAGGTTCGAGATACGCAGTATTTT,CASGGLAGGEVRDTQYF
NA,TRBV30,TRBJ2-1,TRBD2,TGTGCCTGGGTAGAACTAGCGGGGGCATACAATGAGCAGTTCTTC,CAWVELAGAYNEQFF
NA,TRBV5-1,TRBJ1-4,NA,TGCGCCAGCAGCACCACAGGGTTGGATACTAATGAAAAACTGTTTTTT,CASSTTGLDTNEKLFF
NA,TRBV7-2,TRBJ2-5,TRBD2,TGTGCCAGCAGTTCTCCCCGGCTAGCGGGGATCCAGTACTTC,CASSSPRLAGIQYF
NA,TRBV18,TRBJ1-5,NA,TGTGCCAGCTCACCGGGCAGCAATCAGCCCCAGCATTTT,CASSPGSNQPQHF
NA,TRBV6-5,TRBJ1-2,TRBD1,TGTGCCAGCAGTCCGTGGACAGGGGTGGGTGGCTACACCTTC,CASSPWTGVGGYTF
NA,TRBV5-1,TRBJ2-3,NA,TGCGCCAGCAGCCAAACAGTACTCGGAGGGTCAAGAGATACGCAGTATTTT,CASSQTVLGGSRDTQYF
NA,TRBV14,TRBJ1-2,NA,TGTGCCAGCAGCCTCCCCGGATGGGGGGACTATGGCTACACCTTC,CASSLPGWGDYGYTF
NA,TRBV5-6,TRBJ2-1,TRBD2,TGTGCCAGCAGCTCTAGCGGGGGGGCCCTTGAGCAGTTCTTC,CASSSSGGALEQFF
NA,TRBV13,TRBJ1-3,TRBD1,TGTGCCAGCAGCGTTAGAGGGGGACAGGGAACGAGAAACACCATATATTTT,CASSVRGGQGTRNTIYF
NA,TRBV30,TRBJ1-3,NA,TGTGCCTGGGGAAGGGGGATTGGAAACACCATATATTTT,CAWGRGIGNTIYF
NA,TRBV6-5,TRBJ1-1,TRBD1,TGTGCCAGCATTATAGGGGGCCAGGGCACTGAAGCTTTCTTT,CASIIGGQGTEAFF
NA,TRBV30,TRBJ1-4,NA,TGTGCCTGGAGTCTTGGCATGAGGGCTAATGAAAAACTGTTTTTT,CAWSLGMRANEKLFF
NA,TRBV29-1,TRBJ2-5,TRBD2,TGCAGCGCCCTCTCTAGCGGGGAAGAGACCCAGTACTTC,CSALSSGEETQYF
NA,TRBV6-1,TRBJ2-7,TRBD2,TGTGCCAGCAGTGGTGCTAGCGGGGGACATACTTCCTACGAGCAGTACTTC,CASSGASGGHTSYEQYF
NA,TRBV7-2,TRBJ2-1,TRBD2,TGTGCCAGCAGTGGTCCGGGACTAGCGGGACTTGGGGATGAGCAGTTCTTC,CASSGPGLAGLGDEQFF
NA,TRBV5-1,TRBJ2-2,TRBD1,TGCGCCAGCAGCCAACAGGGGGGCGACACCGGGGAGCTGTTTTTT,CASSQQGGDTGELFF
NA,TRBV3-1/TRBV3-2,TRBJ1-4,TRBD1,TGTGCCAGCAGGGACAGGGGGGAAAAACTGTTTTTT,CASRDRGEKLFF
NA,TRBV9,TRBJ1-1,NA,TGTGCCAGCAGCTTTAACTCCGAGACTGAAGCTTTCTTT,CASSFNSETEAFF
NA,TRBV15,TRBJ2-3,NA,TGTGCCACCAGCAGTGAACTCCGAGGCACGACGGCAGATACGCAGTATTTT,CATSSELRGTTADTQYF
NA,TRBV19,TRBJ1-1,NA,TGTGCCAGTAGTATAGGGGCCGTGAATGAAGCTTTCTTT,CASSIGAVNEAFF
NA,TRBV2,TRBJ1-4,TRBD1,TGTGCCAGCAGTGAACTTGGGACAGCTAATAATGAAAAACTGTTTTTT,CASSELGTANNEKLFF
NA,TRBV19,TRBJ1-2,NA,TGTGCCAGTAGTATACCCCTGGGAGGAGGAGGATATGGCTACACCTTC,CASSIPLGGGGYGYTF
NA,TRBV5-5,TRBJ1-3,TRBD1,TGTGCCAGCAGGTACCCTGGACAGGGAATGAACACCATATATTTT,CASRYPGQGMNTIYF
NA,TRBV10-1,TRBJ1-1,NA,TGCGCCAGCAGTGACAGTTGGAACACTGAAGCTTTCTTT,CASSDSWNTEAFF
NA,TRBV5-1,TRBJ2-5,TRBD1,TGCGCCAGCAGCTTGGACAGGGGGTTTAGGGAGACCCAGTACTTC,CASSLDRGFRETQYF
once,TRBV9,TRBJ2-1,TRBD1,TGTGCCAGCAGCGACAGGGGCAATGAGCAGTTCTTC,CASSDRGNEQFF
NA,TRBV19,TRBJ2-7,TRBD1,TGTGCCAGTAGTGACAGGGGATACGAGCAGTACTTC,CASSDRGYEQYF